This T cell receptor beta chain was recorded in a study of immune heterogeneity within non-small cell lung tumors. Samples each supplied around 600 ng of bulk tumor genomic DNA as template. While surgery was under way, several biopsies spaced far apart were taken per primary tumor. Curative surgery was performed on patients who had untreated, newly diagnosed non-small cell lung cancer. Per germline, CDR1 LNHDA and CDR2 SQIVND (reference sequence). V was pared by 6 bases and J by 4 bases, with 15 bases between. The CDR3 is 14 amino acids. It was with 32 V and 13 J primers that multiplex PCR amplified TCR beta CDR3. TCRdb analysed the multiplex PCR reads with MiXCR anew, one entry per CDR3 protein. The sample holds roughly 3,000 distinct CDR3 sequences; 50% to 65% are singletons and the top ten take roughly 9.7%.

This receptor was identified in a man between 65 and 80 years old with non-small cell lung cancer. This sequence joins TRBV19 and TRBJ1-2; tentative D call: TRBD1 (5 bases). Sequences were obtained from lung tumor tissue. CDR3 amino acids: CASRFVGLPYGYTF. The CDR3 DNA sequence: TGTGCCAGTAGATTCGTGGGACTTCCCTATGGCTACACCTTC.